The TCR beta chain under discussion was sequenced for a study of T cell responses to AZD1222 COVID-19 vaccine. The assay was immunoSEQ multiplex PCR, and TCRdb's table has in-frame clones only and misses some. Of about 150,000 clones listed, about nine tenths are singletons. On this clone: Its specificity is unknown.

Overall study findings and caveats: Donors were chiefly white British, with a greater number of females, and clonal diversity was perhaps underestimated.

This specimen consisted of peripheral blood, obtained on day 0 of MenACWY control vaccination. The source of this sequence is an adult in good health.

For the CDR3, the DNA is TGCGCCAGCAGCCAAGATGAAGGGAGTGGCTACACCTTC. Its protein is CASSQDEGSGYTF. The V call is TRBV4-3, the J call TRBJ1-2; D gene uncertain. Per the germline V gene, CDR1 is LGHNA and CDR2 is YSLEER. This CDR3 region has 13 residues. Trimming shortened V by 0 bases and J by 7 bases, and 9 bases separated the two germline ends.